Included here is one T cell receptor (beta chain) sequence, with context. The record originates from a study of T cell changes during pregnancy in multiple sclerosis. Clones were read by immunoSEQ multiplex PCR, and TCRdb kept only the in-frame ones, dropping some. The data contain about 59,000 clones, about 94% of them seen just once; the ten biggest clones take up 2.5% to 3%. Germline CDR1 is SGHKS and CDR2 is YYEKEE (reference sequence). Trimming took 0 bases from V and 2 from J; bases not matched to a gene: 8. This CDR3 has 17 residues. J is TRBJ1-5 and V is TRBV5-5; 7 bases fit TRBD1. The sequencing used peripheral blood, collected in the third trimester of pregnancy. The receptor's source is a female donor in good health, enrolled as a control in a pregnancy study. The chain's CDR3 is CASSLDRGIGGNQPQHF. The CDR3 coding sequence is TGTGCCAGCAGCTTGGACAGGGGTATTGGGGGCAATCAGCCCCAGCATTTT.